The present T cell receptor beta chain was sequenced within a study of shared clonotypes between healthy human individuals (dated by TCRdb to the early 2020s). Background for the entire study: A few men and two women, aged 18 to 49 years, made up the cohort. Leukapheresis yielded between about 0.9 and 8.9 billion PBMCs per donor. Blood TCR repertoires of roughly 5 healthy adults were deeply sequenced to estimate repertoire size and the extent of clonotype sharing between individuals. For each donor, CD4 naive and CD4 memory were each given three plates, CD8 naive was given two plates, and CD8 memory was given one plate. To increase sequencing depth and limit assay-specific biases, TCR repertoire library preparation and sequencing were carried out by different laboratories using diverse techniques.

Using the deep immunoSEQ assay, multiplex PCR amplified TCR CDR3 regions from genomic DNA. Genomic DNA extracted from each cell subset was distributed evenly over all wells of several immunoSEQ 96-well plates, and each plate served as one replicate. For sorted subsets, roughly 0.2 ug genomic DNA, equal to tens of thousands of T cell genomes, was loaded into each replicate PCR. Purified libraries were measured with a Qubit 3.0 fluorometer, size-checked on a Bioanalyzer 2100, and measured again with the KAPA Library Quantification kit. A separate single-read 150-cycle Illumina NextSeq 550 flow cell was used to sequence each immunoSEQ 96-well plate. The authors' pipeline ran thus. Because only junctional sequences without quality scores were contained in the immunoSEQ output, filtering matching that applied to full-length reads could not be performed. To assign V/J genes and CDR3, sequences were annotated using PyIR, a Python wrapper for IgBLAST v1.9, with IMGT germline references. Reads with weak V/J assignments (E-value above 1e-6), missing CDR3, stop codons, out-of-frame junctions, or ambiguous translated residues were removed. V3J clonotypes were defined as sequences sharing the same inferred V gene, J gene, and CDR3 amino acid sequence. Percentage overlap between repertoires was calculated by dividing the number of shared unique clonotypes by the size of the smaller repertoire. Three approaches were used to assess repertoire richness: RTK rarefaction, the Chao1 estimator, and Recon v2.1 estimates of unobserved clonotypes. OLGA was used to compute generation probabilities for all TCRbeta clonotypes that the gDNA method yielded from four donors. Sourced from immuneACCESS, this table was stored by TCRdb with only in-frame sequences that have V and J called. A share of the clones is absent; for the studies checked, an unresolved V gene accounts for under half, and the remainder has no known explanation. The V and J calls and clone size come from that table; D and trimming were worked out from the DNA. Within this sample are about 1.9 million clones, with roughly 93% of them counted one time only. The ten largest clones add up to about 1.7% of the sample.

For the CD8 naive samples, CD45RO-negative cells were positively selected for CCR7, yielding a CD45RA+CCR7+ population from which TemRA cells were excluded. The donors were healthy, HIV-negative adults with no recently reported acute infections or vaccinations. All donors were Caucasian adults living in Nashville, Tennessee, USA. Blood was collected by leukapheresis, and PBMCs were isolated by Ficoll-Histopaque density gradient centrifugation and then cryopreserved in liquid nitrogen vapor phase. Analytical flow cytometry was used to check the purity and quantity of every magnetically sorted T cell population. Each sorted fraction had its genomic DNA isolated and then quantified by UV absorbance on a Nanodrop 2000c. Regarding this clone: What this receptor recognizes is not known. No base quality information exists; no much larger clone differs at one position.

V is pared back by 1 base and J by 5 bases, with 16 bases lying between the germline termini. Looking up the germline V gene (reference sequence) yields CDR1 LNHDA and CDR2 SQIVND. The CDR3 starts with the cysteine, ends with the phenylalanine, and has 16 residues. Solely the CDR3 DNA is kept, with 48 bases framed from the first base. The full study reports these points: Naive subsets generally had larger estimated clonotype richness than memory subsets. Because the study included a small number of donors, the genetic and exposure-history diversity represented was limited. Higher generation probabilities were observed for clonotypes shared by all four sorted-subset donors than for non-shared clonotypes. Only blood was sampled, and tissue TCR repertoires likely differ from those in blood. Incomplete sequencing was indicated by rarefaction of sorted-subset datasets, despite the large sequencing depth. Pairwise subsampling led to the expectation that sequencing depth would affect the degree of clonotype sharing among donors. About 5% of naive CD4, around 3.6% of naive CD8, about 2.1% of memory CD4, and around 0.4% of memory CD8 clonotypes were shared across four donors.

Source material: naive CD8+ T cells from PBMCs. The cell subset or site label, read with the paper, signifies: CD45RA+CCR7+. The chain joins TRBV19 to TRBJ2-3, and possibly TRBD2, on 6 matching bases. The receptor comes from a man between 18 and 29 years old in good health. Some clones in this sample may be carry-over from other donors' samples. The CDR3 protein is CASSIGRAGSGDTQYF. The nucleotides read TGTGCCAGTAGTATAGGGAGGGCGGGGAGCGGAGATACGCAGTATTTT.